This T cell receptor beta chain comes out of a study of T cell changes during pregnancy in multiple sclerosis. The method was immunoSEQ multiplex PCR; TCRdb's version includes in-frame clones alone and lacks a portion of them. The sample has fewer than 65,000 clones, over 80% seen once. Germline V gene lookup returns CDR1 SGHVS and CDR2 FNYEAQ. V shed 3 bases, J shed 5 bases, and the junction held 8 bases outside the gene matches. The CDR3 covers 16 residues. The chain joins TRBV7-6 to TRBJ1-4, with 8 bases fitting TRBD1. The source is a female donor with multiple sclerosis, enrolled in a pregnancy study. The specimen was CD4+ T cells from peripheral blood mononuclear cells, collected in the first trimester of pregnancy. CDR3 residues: CASSLSGGARNEKLFF. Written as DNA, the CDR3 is TGTGCCAGCAGCTTGTCAGGGGGCGCGAGGAATGAAAAACTGTTTTTT.